This T cell receptor (beta chain) appears in the sequencing data of a study of CXCR3-negative and CXCR3-positive naive CD8 T cells. Study-wide findings and caveats: TRBV-TRBJ usage was alike in naive CXCR3-negative and CXCR3-positive cells but differed in memory cells.

Naive CD8+ T cells were CD45RO-CCR7+CD27+CD95-. There are 14 residues in the CDR3. The V gene's germline CDR1 is SGHVS and CDR2 FNYEAQ. About this clonotype: Its antigen remains unknown.

Through 5' RACE with UMI labels, the TRB cDNA libraries were prepared. TCRdb reanalyzed the 5' RACE reads, giving one entry per CDR3 protein sequence and no DNA. The specimen's table records around 81,000 distinct CDR3 sequences. Sequencing input: naive CXCR3- CD8+ T cells from blood. Subset meaning: CD45RO-CCR7+CD27+CD95- naive CD8+ T cells lacking CXCR3 (TNR3-). The receptor was derived from a human donor in good health. Some clones in this sample may be carry-over from other donors' samples. V gene TRBV7-6 combines with J gene TRBJ1-1. CDR3 loop: CASSSNLANTKAFF.